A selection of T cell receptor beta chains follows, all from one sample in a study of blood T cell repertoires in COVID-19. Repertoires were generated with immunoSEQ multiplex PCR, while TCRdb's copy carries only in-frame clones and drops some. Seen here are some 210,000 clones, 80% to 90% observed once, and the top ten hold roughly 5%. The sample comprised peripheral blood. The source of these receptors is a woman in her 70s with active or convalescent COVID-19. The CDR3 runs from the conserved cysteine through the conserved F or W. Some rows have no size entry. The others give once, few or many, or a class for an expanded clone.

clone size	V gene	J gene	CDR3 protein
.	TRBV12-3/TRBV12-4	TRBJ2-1	CATSMIADEQFF
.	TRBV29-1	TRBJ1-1	CSVVGQAGAEAFF
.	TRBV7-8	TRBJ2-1	CASSFEREVFREQFF
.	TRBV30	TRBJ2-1	CALRTPWGVNEQFF
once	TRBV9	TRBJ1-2	CASSVAVGGGYTF
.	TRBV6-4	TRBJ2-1	CASSDSPLAGPSSYNEQFF
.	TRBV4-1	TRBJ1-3	CASSQEEGAGNTIYF
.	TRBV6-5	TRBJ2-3	CASSLSGNTDTQYF
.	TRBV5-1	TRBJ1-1	CASSLADRGYTEAFF
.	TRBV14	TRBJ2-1	CASSQDELAGGREQFF
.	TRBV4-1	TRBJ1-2	CASSSDRAHYTF
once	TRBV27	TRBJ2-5	CASSPPGGETQYF
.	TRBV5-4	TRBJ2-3	CASSSSTPTTDTQYF
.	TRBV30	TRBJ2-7	CAWRREALSYEQYF
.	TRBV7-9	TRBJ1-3	CASSLAQASGNTIYF
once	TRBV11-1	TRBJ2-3	CASSDRSAGLDTQYF
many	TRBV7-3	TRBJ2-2	CASSLGVSKNTGELFF
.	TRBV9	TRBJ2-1	CASSVGLAANEQFF
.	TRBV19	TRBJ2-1	CASSYSGSYAGGEQFF
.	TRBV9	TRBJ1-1	CASSVERNTEAFF
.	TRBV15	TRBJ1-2	CATSRDRRDGYTF
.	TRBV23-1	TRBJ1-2	CASSQSLCGSPNYGYTF
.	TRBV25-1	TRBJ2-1	CASSEGSGGNEQFF
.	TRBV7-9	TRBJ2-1	CALGGTTYNEQFF
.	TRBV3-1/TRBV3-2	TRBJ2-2	CASSQAPPRAGNTGELFF
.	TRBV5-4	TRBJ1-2	CASSLGRGSYGYTF
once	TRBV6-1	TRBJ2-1	CASSEVTSRVRNEQFF
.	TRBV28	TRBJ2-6	CASSTGFGANVLTF
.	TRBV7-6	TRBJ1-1	CASSLNGYTEAFF
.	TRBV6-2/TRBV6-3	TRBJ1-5	CASSYYRELNQPQHF
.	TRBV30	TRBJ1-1	CAWGRTGANTEAFF
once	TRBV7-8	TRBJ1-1	CASSSNRYTEAFF
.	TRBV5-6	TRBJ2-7	CASSLLAGDYEQYF
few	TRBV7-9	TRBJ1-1	CASSKDTLNTEAFF
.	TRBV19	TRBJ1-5	CASSTRTGGSSQPQHF
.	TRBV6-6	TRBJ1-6	CASSGPGQINSPLHF
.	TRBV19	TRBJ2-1	CASSLGQGAYNEQFF
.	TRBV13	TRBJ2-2	CASSLGVGVNTGELFF
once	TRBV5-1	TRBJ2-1	CASSLDGTSVLEQFF
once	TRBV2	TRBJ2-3	CASFRRLDTQYF
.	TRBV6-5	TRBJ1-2	CASSYSRVSYGYTF
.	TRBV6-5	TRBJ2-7	CASRMLTGSSYEQYF
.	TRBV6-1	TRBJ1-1	CASSEGENTEAFF
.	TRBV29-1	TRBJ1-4	CSAADRTNEKLFF
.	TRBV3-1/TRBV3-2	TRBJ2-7	CASSQVRREQYF
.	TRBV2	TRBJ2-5	CASTVERVTGETQYF
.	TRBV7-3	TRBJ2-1	CASSFSGRADDEQFF
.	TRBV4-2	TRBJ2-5	CASSQETGVQETQYF
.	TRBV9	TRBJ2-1	CASSASSRRGLAPYNEQFF